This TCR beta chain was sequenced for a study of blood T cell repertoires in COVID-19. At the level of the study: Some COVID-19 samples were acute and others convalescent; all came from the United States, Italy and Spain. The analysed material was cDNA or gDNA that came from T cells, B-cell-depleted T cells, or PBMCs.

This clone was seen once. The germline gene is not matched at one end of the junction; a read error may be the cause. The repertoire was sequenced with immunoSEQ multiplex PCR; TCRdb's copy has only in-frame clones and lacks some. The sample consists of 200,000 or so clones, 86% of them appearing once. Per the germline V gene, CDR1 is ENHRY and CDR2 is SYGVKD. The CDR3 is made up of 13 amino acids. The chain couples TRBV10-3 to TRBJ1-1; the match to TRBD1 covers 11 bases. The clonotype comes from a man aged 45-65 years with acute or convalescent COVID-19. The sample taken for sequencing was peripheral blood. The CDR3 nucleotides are TGTGCCACGGGGACAGGGGGGAACGCTGAAGCTTTCTTT. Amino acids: CATGTGGNAEAFF.